These 22 T cell receptor beta chains were all obtained from the same sample, sequenced in a study of blood T cell repertoires in COVID-19. This table comes from immunoSEQ multiplex PCR, and its TCRdb copy is limited to in-frame clones, with some not included. The sample yields over 120,000 clones, around 83% seen once. Sequenced: peripheral blood. Receptors originate from a man aged 60-69 years with active or convalescent COVID-19.

The V call is TRBV4-3, the J call TRBJ2-2; 7 positions match TRBD1. V lost 1 base to trimming and J lost 2 bases; unmatched junction nucleotides: 4. The V gene's germline CDR1 is LGHNA and CDR2 YSLEER. CDR3 size: 16 residues. The DNA for the CDR3 is TGCGCCAGCAGCCAAGCACAGGGGATAAACACCGGGGAGCTGTTTTTT. As protein: CASSQAQGINTGELFF.

The rearrangement joins TRBV11-3 to TRBJ1-1; D gene ambiguous. Germline V gene data show CDR1 as SGHNT and CDR2 as YENEEA. Trimming cost V 3 bases and J 0 bases, with 8 bases left between them. The CDR3 has 14 amino acids. CDR3 residues: CASSLNGLNTEAFF. In nucleotides, the CDR3 is TGTGCCAGCAGCTTGAACGGGTTGAACACTGAAGCTTTCTTT. Based on the CDR3 plus reference TRBV11-3 and TRBJ1-1, the full variable domain is EAGVVQSPRYKIIEKKQPVAFWCNPISGHNTLYWYLQNLGQGPELLIRYENEEAVDDSQLPKDRFSAERLKGVDSTLKIQPAELGDSAVYLCASSLNGLNTEAFFGQGTRLTVV.

The chain employs TRBV24-1 and TRBJ2-1, with 10 nucleotides matching TRBD1. V shed 3 bases and J 4 bases; nucleotides not matched to a gene: 2. The germline CDR1 and CDR2 sequences are KGHDR and SFDVKD. CDR3 length equals 15 residues. The CDR3: CATSDPGQGYNEQFF. CDR3 sequence (DNA): TGTGCCACCAGTGATCCGGGACAGGGGTACAATGAGCAGTTCTTC.

The chain recombines TRBV27 with TRBJ2-7; weak D call: TRBD1 (5 bases). V was shortened by 5 bases and J by 4 bases, with 9 bases between the two germline ends. CDR3 size: 12 residues. CDR1 MNHEY and CDR2 SMNVEV come from the germline V gene (reference sequence). CDR3 region: CASSPQGYEQYF. The CDR3, as DNA: TGTGCCAGCAGTCCCCAGGGTTACGAGCAGTACTTC.

The chain couples TRBV5-6 to TRBJ2-7; D perhaps matches TRBD1 (5 bases). Germline V gives CDR1 SGHDT, CDR2 YYEEEE. This CDR3 spans 12 amino acids. Between the trimmed V and J ends, which lost 3 bases and 7 bases, there was a span of 11 bases. The CDR3 DNA follows: TGTGCCAGCAGCTGGGGCCGTGGGGAGCAGTACGTC. Protein: CASSWGRGEQYV.

J is TRBJ2-3 and V is TRBV19; 8 positions agree with TRBD1. Germline CDR1 and CDR2: LNHDA and SQIVND (reference sequence). This CDR3 spans 13 amino acids. J was trimmed by 9 bases and V by 8 bases; bases with no gene match: 10. DNA of the CDR3: TGTGCCAGTCGGGACAGGCGTTTAGAAACGCAGTATTTT. Translated, it gives CASRDRRLETQYF.

The J gene is TRBJ2-3, the V gene TRBV5-1, with a weak D call TRBD2 (5 bases). CDR3 length: 14 residues. V lost 4 bases to trimming and J lost 2 bases, with 11 bases between them. Germline V lookup: CDR1 SGHRS, CDR2 YFSETQ. In DNA, the CDR3 is TGCGCCAGCAGCGGAGGTAGAAACACAGATACGCAGTATTTT. Protein product: CASSGGRNTDTQYF.

This clone was recorded a few times. The rearrangement uses TRBV24-1 and TRBJ1-5; weak D call: TRBD1 (5 bases). The germline V and J ends were trimmed by 5 bases and 1 base, with 14 bases remaining between them. The CDR3 has 16 residues. In germline, CDR1 is KGHDR, CDR2 SFDVKD. CDR3 in amino acids: CATSATGTGSNQPQHF. In DNA form, the CDR3 reads TGTGCCACCAGTGCAACCGGGACTGGGAGCAATCAGCCCCAGCATTTT.

J is TRBJ2-2 and V is TRBV7-9, with a tentative D call TRBD1 (5 bases). The V end was cut by 3 bases, the J end by 1 base, with 12 bases between. This CDR3 is built from 16 residues. Germline-derived CDR1 and CDR2 are SEHNR and FQNEAQ (reference sequence). CDR3 sequence (DNA): TGTGCCAGCAGCTTTTGGGGCAACCTGAACACCGGGGAGCTGTTTTTT. This translates into CASSFWGNLNTGELFF.

V and J are TRBV27 and TRBJ2-1; D remains ambiguous. The CDR3 contains 12 residues. Trimming took 7 bases from V and 4 from J, leaving 8 bases between them. Per the germline V gene, CDR1 is MNHEY and CDR2 is SMNVEV (reference sequence). CDR3 amino acids: CASKRSYNEQFF. DNA of the CDR3: TGTGCCAGCAAGAGGAGTTACAATGAGCAGTTCTTC.

The chain couples TRBV15 to TRBJ1-3, with D possibly matching TRBD1 (5 bases). The V and J ends lost 4 bases and 0 bases respectively, with 10 bases between them. The CDR3 totals 15 residues. The germline V gene has CDR1 LNHNV and CDR2 YYDKDF (reference sequence). The CDR3 region is CATSNDRISGNTIYF. The CDR3 DNA reads as TGTGCCACCAGCAATGACAGAATCTCTGGAAACACCATATATTTT. The complete variable domain, with remaining parts taken from reference TRBV15 and TRBJ1-3, reads DAMVIQNPRYQVTQFGKPVTLSCSQTLNHNVMYWYQQKSSQAPKLLFHYYDKDFNNEADTPDNFQSRRPNTSFCFLDIRSPGLGDTAMYLCATSNDRISGNTIYFGEGSWLTVV.

The chain carries TRBV24-1 and TRBJ2-3; 7 positions match TRBD2. CDR1 and CDR2 (germline): KGHDR, SFDVKD. This CDR3 has 14 amino acids. J lost 0 bases, V lost 9 bases, and 5 bases had no gene match. CDR3 sequence: CATQLAGSTDTQYF. The CDR3 DNA is TGTGCCACCCAGTTAGCGGGTAGCACAGATACGCAGTATTTT.

This rearrangement joins TRBV5-1 to TRBJ1-5; D might be TRBD1 (6 bases). CDR3 size: 14 residues. Looked up from germline, CDR1 is SGHRS and CDR2 is YFSETQ. With 0 bases removed from V and 5 bases from J, the gap between germline ends came to 9 bases. The CDR3 is CASSLAGEDQPQHF. The CDR3 nucleotides read TGCGCCAGCAGCTTGGCAGGGGAAGATCAGCCCCAGCATTTT.

This rearrangement joins TRBV3-1 (or the pseudogene TRBV3-2) to TRBJ2-1, with 8 positions matching TRBD2. Germline assignment: CDR1 LGHDT and CDR2 YNNKEL (reference sequence). V dropped 8 bases and J dropped 0; count of bases not matched to a gene: 12. The CDR3 length is 17 residues. The chain's CDR3 is CASDSQTGRDSYNEQFF. The CDR3 DNA reads TGTGCCAGCGATTCTCAAACCGGGAGGGACTCCTACAATGAGCAGTTCTTC.

CDR3 residues: CASSLAQTNTGELFF. The CDR3 nucleotides read TGCGCCAGCAGCTTGGCCCAAACGAACACCGGGGAGCTGTTTTTT. The gene calls are TRBV5-1 and TRBJ2-2; D is uncertain. The V gene lost 0 bases and the J gene lost 0 bases, with 6 bases spanning the gap. Germline V gives CDR1 SGHRS, CDR2 YFSETQ. CDR3 size: 15 residues.

The genes are TRBV11-2 and TRBJ2-1, with TRBD1 identical over 11 bases. Trimming cost V 4 bases and J 8 bases; bases outside gene matches: 10. CDR1 and CDR2 (germline): SGHAT, FQNNGV. The CDR3 runs to 16 residues. CDR3 DNA: TGTGCCAGCAGCTCTCGGACAGGGGGCGACCCGGATGAGCAGTTCTTC. It codes for CASSSRTGGDPDEQFF.

The chain has TRBV19 and TRBJ2-3; D is ambiguous. The V and J ends lost 4 bases and 4 bases respectively, with 9 bases between them. Germline V gene sequence: CDR1 LNHDA, CDR2 SQIVND (reference sequence). The CDR3 loop spans 13 amino acids. This CDR3 is CASSTPPSDTQYF. The CDR3 coding sequence is TGTGCCAGTAGTACCCCCCCCTCAGATACGCAGTATTTT.

CDR3 amino acids: CATSREKTGGWYGYTF. The CDR3 nucleotides read TGTGCCACCAGCAGGGAAAAGACAGGGGGTTGGTATGGCTACACCTTC. This chain uses TRBV15 with TRBJ1-2; 9 nucleotides match TRBD1. Germline assignment: CDR1 LNHNV and CDR2 YYDKDF (reference sequence). There are 16 residues in the CDR3. J lost 5 bases, V lost 3 bases, and 10 bases had no gene match.

This clone was detected only a few times. This chain uses TRBV7-9 with TRBJ2-7; 10 nucleotides agree with TRBD1. The germline V gene encodes CDR1 SEHNR and CDR2 FQNEAQ (reference sequence). After removal of 3 bases from V and 6 bases from J, the junction contained 8 bases not matched to a gene. This CDR3 has 15 residues. The CDR3 here is CASSFIGTGVPEQYF. The CDR3 region has the DNA TGTGCCAGCAGCTTTATAGGGACAGGGGTCCCCGAGCAGTACTTC.

The chain links TRBV11-3 to TRBJ2-2; TRBD2 agrees at 12 bases. V dropped 5 bases and J dropped 6; count of bases not matched to a gene: 13. The CDR3 covers 18 residues. CDR1 is SGHNT and CDR2 is YENEEA in the germline V gene. CDR3 DNA sequence: TGTGCCAGCAGCCCCTGGACTAGCGGGGATTCTGGGGCCGGGGAGCTGTTTTTT. It yields the protein CASSPWTSGDSGAGELFF. The whole variable domain, filled in from reference TRBV11-3 and TRBJ2-2, reads EAGVVQSPRYKIIEKKQPVAFWCNPISGHNTLYWYLQNLGQGPELLIRYENEEAVDDSQLPKDRFSAERLKGVDSTLKIQPAELGDSAVYLCASSPWTSGDSGAGELFFGEGSRLTVL.

The chain recombines TRBV29-1 with TRBJ1-2, with D perhaps matching TRBD1 (6 bases). CDR3 size: 14 residues. Germline values: CDR1 SQVTM, CDR2 ANQGSEA. Trimming shortened V by 6 bases and J by 2 bases, and 16 bases separated the two germline ends. CDR3: CSVDPGQINYGYTF. In nucleotides, the CDR3 is TGCAGCGTGGATCCGGGACAAATAAACTATGGCTACACCTTC.

This chain links TRBV28 with TRBJ2-1; 10 bases agree with TRBD1. With V trimmed by 5 bases and J by 2 bases, 9 bases remained unmatched. The CDR3 runs to 17 residues. CDR1 is MDHEN, CDR2 SYDVKM, per germline. The CDR3 DNA reads as TGTGCCAGCAGTCAACTTCCGGGGACAGGGGCCTACAATGAGCAGTTCTTC. It encodes CASSQLPGTGAYNEQFF.